This TCR beta chain was obtained from a study of blood T cell repertoires in COVID-19. For the study at large: Samples taken during acute and convalescent COVID-19 were collected in the United States, Italy and Spain. Sample material is recorded as cDNA or gDNA derived from T cells, B-cell-depleted T cells, or PBMCs.

Followed over time, Seattle patients had been enrolled while infection was active. Losses at the gene ends were 9 bases for V and 0 bases for J; bases not matched to a gene: 4. CDR1 SGHVS and CDR2 FQNEAQ come from the germline V gene. This CDR3 is built from 14 residues. Authors' analysis steps: Estimated nucleated cell counts came from reference gene primer amplification. Some clones are missing from TCRdb's copy, which holds only in-frame ones; the method was immunoSEQ multiplex PCR. Clone size and the V and J calls come from that table; the DNA yielded D and trimming. The profile covers 300,000 to 350,000 clones, with 80% to 95% appearing a single time and roughly 7.3% taken by the ten largest.

Sequenced sample: peripheral blood. The V gene is TRBV7-8, the J gene TRBJ2-2; 7 nucleotides match TRBD2. The TCR comes from a woman aged 25 to 45 with COVID-19, enrolled during active disease. CDR3 nucleotide sequence: TGTGCCAGTAAGACTAGCCCGAACACCGGGGAGCTGTTTTTT. Residues: CASKTSPNTGELFF. Together with reference TRBV7-8 and TRBJ2-2, the CDR3 gives the full variable domain: GAGVSQSPRYKVAKRGQDVALRCDPISGHVSLFWYQQALGQGPEFLTYFQNEAQLDKSGLPSDRFFAERPEGSVSTLKIQRTQQEDSAVYLCASKTSPNTGELFFGEGSRLTVL.